These 6 T cell receptor beta chains were all obtained from the same sample, sequenced in a study of T cells in Graves' hyperthyroidism and ophthalmopathy. Researchers amplified the TCR beta CDR3 regions from RNA transcripts. A first-round RT-PCR of the TCR CDR3 used the HTBI primer set. One entry per CDR3 protein results from TCRdb running MiXCR on the multiplex PCR reads. The sample lists 300,000 to 450,000 distinct CDR3 sequences, approximately 17% seen once, with 34% in the top ten. Sequences were obtained from blood. All receptors derive from a woman between 25 and 40 years old with Graves' hyperthyroidism that later progressed to Graves' ophthalmopathy.

The chain combines TRBV5-4 with TRBJ2-3, with D maybe TRBD1 (5 bases). Germline V gene data show CDR1 as SGHNT and CDR2 as YYREEE (reference sequence). V shed 4 bases and J shed 0 bases, with 15 bases lying between them. The CDR3 sequence is 16 residues long. CDR3 DNA: TGTGCCAGCAGCCCGGGTGACAGCGTTAGCACAGATACGCAGTATTTT. Amino acids: CASSPGDSVSTDTQYF.

Many counts were recorded for this clonotype. The chain employs TRBV11-3 and TRBJ2-3, with a weak D call TRBD2 (6 bases). The CDR3 has 14 residues. Trimming removed 2 bases at V and 6 bases at J, with 12 bases between. The germline V gene encodes CDR1 SGHNT and CDR2 YENEEA. CDR3 sequence reads: CASSLSPSEDTQYF. The DNA of the CDR3 is TGTGCCAGCAGCTTATCCCCTAGCGAGGATACGCAGTATTTT.

The table lists this clonotype with a few counts. Just one base apart from a much larger clone, this may be a read error. The CDR3 sequence is CASSLRAPDKETQHF. CDR3 nucleotide sequence: TGTGCCAGCAGTTTAAGGGCTCCGGATAAAGAGACCCAGCACTTC. This rearrangement joins TRBV12-3 or TRBV12-4 to TRBJ2-5; D unclear. The CDR3 totals 15 residues.

This clonotype was observed at least ten times. The chain has TRBV27 and TRBJ2-7; 9 nucleotides align to TRBD1. The V gene's germline CDR1 is MNHEY and CDR2 SMNVEV (reference sequence). The CDR3 length is 14 residues. V gave up 5 bases and J gave up 2 bases; unmatched junction bases: 4. CDR3 in amino acids: CASSDRDRAYEQYF. CDR3 nucleotides: TGTGCCAGCAGTGACCGGGACAGGGCCTACGAGCAGTACTTC.

The chain carries TRBV4-2 and TRBJ1-5, with a possible D match to TRBD1 (5 bases). Germline loops: CDR1 LGHNA, CDR2 YNFKEQ. The CDR3 has 15 amino acids. The ends were cut back, 0 bases at V and 2 bases at J, with 8 bases in the middle. The CDR3 loop reads CASSQEGEGNQPQHF. CDR3 DNA: TGTGCCAGCAGCCAAGAAGGGGAGGGCAATCAGCCCCAGCATTTT.

CDR3 loop: CASSSRFLNQPQHF. The CDR3 DNA reads TGTGCCAGCAGCTCCAGGTTTCTCAATCAGCCCCAGCATTTT. The V call is TRBV13, the J call TRBJ1-5; D not resolved. Germline V gene lookup returns CDR1 PRHDT and CDR2 FYEKMQ (reference sequence). The CDR3 has 14 amino acids. The V end was cut by 4 bases, the J end by 3 bases, with 10 bases between.